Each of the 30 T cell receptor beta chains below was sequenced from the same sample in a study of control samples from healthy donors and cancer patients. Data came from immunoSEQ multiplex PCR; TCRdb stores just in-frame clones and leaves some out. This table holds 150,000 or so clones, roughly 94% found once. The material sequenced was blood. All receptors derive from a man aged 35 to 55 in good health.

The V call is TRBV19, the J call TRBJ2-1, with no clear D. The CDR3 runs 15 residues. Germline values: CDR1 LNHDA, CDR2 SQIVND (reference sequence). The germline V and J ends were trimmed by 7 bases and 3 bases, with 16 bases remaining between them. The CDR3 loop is CASTPTRKRYNEQFF. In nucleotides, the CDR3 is TGTGCCAGTACCCCGACCAGGAAACGCTACAATGAGCAGTTCTTC.

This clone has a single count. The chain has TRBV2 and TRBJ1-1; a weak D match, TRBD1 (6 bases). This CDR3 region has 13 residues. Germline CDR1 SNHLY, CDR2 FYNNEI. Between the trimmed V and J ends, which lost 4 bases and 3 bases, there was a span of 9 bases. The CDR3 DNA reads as TGTGCCAGCAGTGCAGGGGACTACACTGAAGCTTTCTTT. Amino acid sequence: CASSAGDYTEAFF. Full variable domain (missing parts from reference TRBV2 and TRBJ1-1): EPEVTQTPSHQVTQMGQEVILRCVPISNHLYFYWYRQILGQKVEFLVSFYNNEISEKSEIFDDQFSVERPDGSNFTLKIRSTKLEDSAMYFCASSAGDYTEAFFGQGTRLTVV.

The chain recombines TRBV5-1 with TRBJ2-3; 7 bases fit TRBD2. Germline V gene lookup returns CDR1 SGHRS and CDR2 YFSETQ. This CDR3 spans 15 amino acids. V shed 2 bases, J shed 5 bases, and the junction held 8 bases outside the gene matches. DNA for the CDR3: TGCGCCAGCAGCTTCGGGGGGAGTAGAGAAGATACGCAGTATTTT. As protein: CASSFGGSREDTQYF. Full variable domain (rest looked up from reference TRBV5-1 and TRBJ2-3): KAGVTQTPRYLIKTRGQQVTLSCSPISGHRSVSWYQQTPGQGLQFLFEYFSETQRNKGNFPGRFSGRQFSNSRSEMNVSTLELGDSALYLCASSFGGSREDTQYFGPGTRLTVL.

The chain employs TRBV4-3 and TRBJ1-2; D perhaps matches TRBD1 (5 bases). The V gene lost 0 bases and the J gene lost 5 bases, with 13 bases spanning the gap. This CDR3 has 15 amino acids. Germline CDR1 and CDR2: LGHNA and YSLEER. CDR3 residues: CASSQEITGYYGYTF. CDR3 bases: TGCGCCAGCAGCCAAGAAATAACAGGATATTATGGCTACACCTTC.

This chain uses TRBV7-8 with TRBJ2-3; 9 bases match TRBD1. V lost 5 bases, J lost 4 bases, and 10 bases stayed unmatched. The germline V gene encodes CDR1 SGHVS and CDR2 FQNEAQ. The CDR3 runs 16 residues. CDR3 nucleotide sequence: TGTGCCAGCAGCGAACCGGGACAGGGAATCTCAGATACGCAGTATTTT. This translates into CASSEPGQGISDTQYF. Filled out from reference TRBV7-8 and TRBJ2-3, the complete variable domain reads GAGVSQSPRYKVAKRGQDVALRCDPISGHVSLFWYQQALGQGPEFLTYFQNEAQLDKSGLPSDRFFAERPEGSVSTLKIQRTQQEDSAVYLCASSEPGQGISDTQYFGPGTRLTVL.

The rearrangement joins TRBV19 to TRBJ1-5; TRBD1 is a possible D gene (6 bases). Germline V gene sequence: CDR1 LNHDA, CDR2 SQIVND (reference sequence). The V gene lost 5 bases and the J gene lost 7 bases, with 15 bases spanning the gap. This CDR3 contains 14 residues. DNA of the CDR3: TGTGCCAGTAGTTTCACAGGGCTAGGGCAGCCCCAGCATTTT. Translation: CASSFTGLGQPQHF. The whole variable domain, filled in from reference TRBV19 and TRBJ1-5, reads DGGITQSPKYLFRKEGQNVTLSCEQNLNHDAMYWYRQDPGQGLRLIYYSQIVNDFQKGDIAEGYSVSREKKESFPLTVTSAQKNPTAFYLCASSFTGLGQPQHFGDGTRLSIL.

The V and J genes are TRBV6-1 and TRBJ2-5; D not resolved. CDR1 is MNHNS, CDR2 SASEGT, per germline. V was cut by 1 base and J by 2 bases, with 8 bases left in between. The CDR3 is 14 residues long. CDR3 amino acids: CASSEVYPQETQYF. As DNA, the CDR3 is TGTGCCAGCAGTGAAGTGTACCCTCAAGAGACCCAGTACTTC.

The CDR3 loop reads CASSYSWGGGEKLFF. For the CDR3, the DNA is TGTGCCAGCAGTTACTCGTGGGGGGGCGGAGAAAAACTGTTTTTT. The chain has TRBV6-5 and TRBJ1-4; D perhaps matches TRBD1 (6 bases). V dropped 0 bases and J dropped 8 bases, with 13 bases sitting between them. CDR1 is MNHEY, CDR2 SVGAGI, per germline. This CDR3 is 15 amino acids long.

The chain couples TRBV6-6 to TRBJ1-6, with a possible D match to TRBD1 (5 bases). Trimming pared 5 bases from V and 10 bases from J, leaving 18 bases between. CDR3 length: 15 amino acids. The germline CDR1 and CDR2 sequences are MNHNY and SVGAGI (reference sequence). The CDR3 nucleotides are TGTGCCAGCAGTCCTTCCCCGGGACGAGTGTCACCCCTCCACTTT. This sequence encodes CASSPSPGRVSPLHF.

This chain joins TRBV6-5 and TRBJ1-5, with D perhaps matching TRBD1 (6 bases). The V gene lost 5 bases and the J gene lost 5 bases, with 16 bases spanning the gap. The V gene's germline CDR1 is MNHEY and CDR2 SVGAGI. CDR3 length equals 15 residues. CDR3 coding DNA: TGTGCCAGCAGTAGGCAGGGGCTAGGCGATCAGCCCCAGCATTTT. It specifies CASSRQGLGDQPQHF.

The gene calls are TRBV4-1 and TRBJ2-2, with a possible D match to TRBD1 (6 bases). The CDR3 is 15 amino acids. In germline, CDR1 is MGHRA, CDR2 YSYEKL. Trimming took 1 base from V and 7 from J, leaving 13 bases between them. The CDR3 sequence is CASSQVARGNGELFF. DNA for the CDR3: TGCGCCAGCAGCCAAGTGGCCAGGGGTAACGGGGAGCTGTTTTTT.

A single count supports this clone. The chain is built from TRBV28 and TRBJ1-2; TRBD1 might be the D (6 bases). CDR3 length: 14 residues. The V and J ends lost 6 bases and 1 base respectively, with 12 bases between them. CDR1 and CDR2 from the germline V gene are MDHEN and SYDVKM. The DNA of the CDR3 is TGTGCCAGCAGCCCTTTAGGGGGTAACTATGGCTACACCTTC. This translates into CASSPLGGNYGYTF.

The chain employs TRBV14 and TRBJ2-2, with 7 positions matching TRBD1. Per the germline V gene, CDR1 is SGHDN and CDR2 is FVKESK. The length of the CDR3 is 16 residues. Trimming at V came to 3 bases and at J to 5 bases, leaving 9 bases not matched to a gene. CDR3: CASSHSLGGPTGELFF. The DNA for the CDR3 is TGTGCCAGCAGCCACTCCCTAGGGGGCCCGACCGGGGAGCTGTTTTTT.

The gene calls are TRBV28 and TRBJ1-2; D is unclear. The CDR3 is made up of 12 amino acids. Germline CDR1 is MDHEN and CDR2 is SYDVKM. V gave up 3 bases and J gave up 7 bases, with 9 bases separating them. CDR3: CASSLRGGGYTF. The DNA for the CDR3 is TGTGCCAGCAGTTTGAGAGGTGGTGGCTACACCTTC.

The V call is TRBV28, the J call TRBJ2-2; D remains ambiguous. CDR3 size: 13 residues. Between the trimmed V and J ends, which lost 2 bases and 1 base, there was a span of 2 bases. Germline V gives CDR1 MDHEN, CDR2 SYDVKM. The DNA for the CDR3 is TGTGCCAGCAGTTTACAGAACACCGGGGAGCTGTTTTTT. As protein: CASSLQNTGELFF.

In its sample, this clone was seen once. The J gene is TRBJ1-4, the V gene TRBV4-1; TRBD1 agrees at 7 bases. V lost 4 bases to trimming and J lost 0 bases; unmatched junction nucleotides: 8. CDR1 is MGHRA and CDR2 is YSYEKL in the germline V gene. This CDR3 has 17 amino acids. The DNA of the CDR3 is TGCGCCAGCAGCCTAACCCGGGACAGTGCAACTAATGAAAAACTGTTTTTT. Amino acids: CASSLTRDSATNEKLFF.

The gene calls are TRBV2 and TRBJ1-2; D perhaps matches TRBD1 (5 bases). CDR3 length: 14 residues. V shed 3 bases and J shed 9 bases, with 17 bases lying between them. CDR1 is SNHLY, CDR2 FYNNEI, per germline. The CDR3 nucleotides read TGTGCCAGCAGTGAGGGTGGGCGGCGGGGGAGCTACACCTTC. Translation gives CASSEGGRRGSYTF.

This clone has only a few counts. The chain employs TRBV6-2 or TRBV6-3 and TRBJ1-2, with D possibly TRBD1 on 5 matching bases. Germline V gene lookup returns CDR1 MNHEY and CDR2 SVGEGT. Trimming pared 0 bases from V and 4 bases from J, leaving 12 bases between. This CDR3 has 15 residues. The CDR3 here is CASSYSKTAIYGYTF. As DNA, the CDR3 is TGTGCCAGCAGTTACTCGAAGACAGCTATCTATGGCTACACCTTC.

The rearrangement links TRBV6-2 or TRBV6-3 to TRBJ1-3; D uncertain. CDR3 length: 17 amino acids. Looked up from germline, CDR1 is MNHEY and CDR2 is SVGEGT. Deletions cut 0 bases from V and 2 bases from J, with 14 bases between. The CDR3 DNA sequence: TGTGCCAGCAGTTACTCGAGAGCTGGGGTGGCTGGAAACACCATATATTTT. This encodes CASSYSRAGVAGNTIYF.

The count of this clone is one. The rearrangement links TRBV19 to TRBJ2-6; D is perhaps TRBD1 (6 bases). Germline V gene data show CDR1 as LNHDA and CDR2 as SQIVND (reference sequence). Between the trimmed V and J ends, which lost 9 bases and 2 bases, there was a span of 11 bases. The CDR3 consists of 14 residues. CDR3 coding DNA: TGTGCCAGCGAGGGGGTCGCTGGGGCCAACGTCCTGACTTTC. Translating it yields CASEGVAGANVLTF.

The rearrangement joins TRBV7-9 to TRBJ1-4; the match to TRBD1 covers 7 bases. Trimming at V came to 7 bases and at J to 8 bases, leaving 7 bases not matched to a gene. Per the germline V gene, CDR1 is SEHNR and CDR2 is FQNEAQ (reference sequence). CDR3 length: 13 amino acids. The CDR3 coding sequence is TGTGCCAGCACCACCTCAGGGGGGGAAAAACTGTTTTTT. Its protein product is CASTTSGGEKLFF.

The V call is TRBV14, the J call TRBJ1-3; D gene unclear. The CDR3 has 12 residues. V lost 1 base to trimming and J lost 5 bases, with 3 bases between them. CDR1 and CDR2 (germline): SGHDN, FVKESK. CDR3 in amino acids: CASSQARNTIYF. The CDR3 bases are TGTGCCAGCAGCCAAGCCCGAAACACCATATATTTT.

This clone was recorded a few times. The CDR3 nucleotides read TGTGCCAGCAGCTTAATCGCAAACTACGAGCAGTACTTC. It yields the protein CASSLIANYEQYF. The chain uses TRBV11-2 and TRBJ2-7; D gene uncertain. Germline values: CDR1 SGHAT, CDR2 FQNNGV. Trimming shortened V by 2 bases and J by 3 bases, and 8 bases separated the two germline ends. The CDR3 length is 13 residues.

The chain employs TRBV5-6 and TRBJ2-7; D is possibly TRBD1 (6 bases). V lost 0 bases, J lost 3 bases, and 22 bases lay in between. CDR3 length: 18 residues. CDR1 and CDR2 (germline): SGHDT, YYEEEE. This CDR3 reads CASSLDPGDPRYFYEQYF. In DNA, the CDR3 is TGTGCCAGCAGCTTGGATCCAGGGGACCCCCGATATTTCTACGAGCAGTACTTC.

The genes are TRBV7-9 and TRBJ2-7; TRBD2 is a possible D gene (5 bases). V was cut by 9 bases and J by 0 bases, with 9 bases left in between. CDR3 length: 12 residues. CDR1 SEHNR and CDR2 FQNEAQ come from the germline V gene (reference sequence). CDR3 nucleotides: TGTGCCAGTAGCGTTAGCTCCTACGAGCAGTACTTC. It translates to CASSVSSYEQYF.

The CDR3 DNA reads as TGTGCCAGCAGTGAGCACAGGGAGACCGGGGAGCTGTTTTTT. Amino acids: CASSEHRETGELFF. This chain links TRBV6-1 with TRBJ2-2, with D possibly matching TRBD1 (6 bases). Germline values: CDR1 MNHNS, CDR2 SASEGT. Trimming cost V 3 bases and J 5 bases, with 10 bases left between them. The CDR3 extends over 14 amino acids.

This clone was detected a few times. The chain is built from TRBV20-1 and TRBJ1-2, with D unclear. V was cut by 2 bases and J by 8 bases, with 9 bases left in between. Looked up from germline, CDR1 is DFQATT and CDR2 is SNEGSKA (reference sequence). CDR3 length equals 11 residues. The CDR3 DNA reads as TGCAGTGCTAGAAACAGTGGGGGCTACACCTTC. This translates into CSARNSGGYTF.

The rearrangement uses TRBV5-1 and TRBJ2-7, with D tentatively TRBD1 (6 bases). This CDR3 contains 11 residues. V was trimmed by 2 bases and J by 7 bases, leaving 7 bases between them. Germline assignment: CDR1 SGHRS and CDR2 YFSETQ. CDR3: CASSFGQEQYF. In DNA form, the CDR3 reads TGCGCCAGCAGCTTTGGACAGGAGCAGTACTTC.

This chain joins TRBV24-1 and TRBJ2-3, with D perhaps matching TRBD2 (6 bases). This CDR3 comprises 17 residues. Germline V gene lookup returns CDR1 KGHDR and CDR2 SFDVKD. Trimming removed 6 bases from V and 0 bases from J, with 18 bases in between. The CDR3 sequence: CATSTSGTLTSTDTQYF. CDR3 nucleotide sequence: TGTGCCACCAGTACGTCCGGGACTTTAACCAGCACAGATACGCAGTATTTT.

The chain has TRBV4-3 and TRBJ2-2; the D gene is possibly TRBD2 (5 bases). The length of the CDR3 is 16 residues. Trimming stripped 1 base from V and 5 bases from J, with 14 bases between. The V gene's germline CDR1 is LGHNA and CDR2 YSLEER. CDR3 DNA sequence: TGCGCCAGCAGCCAAGGGGCCGGGGTTGATACCGGGGAGCTGTTTTTT. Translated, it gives CASSQGAGVDTGELFF.